This TCR beta chain derives from a study of T cells in Graves' hyperthyroidism and ophthalmopathy. Germline V gene lookup returns CDR1 SGHDT and CDR2 YYEEEE. The CDR3 sequence is 13 residues long. The V end was cut by 4 bases, the J end by 3 bases, with 10 bases between. Ophthalmopathy patients all had a Clinical Activity Score of at least 3, a NOSPECS grade of at least 4 and disease under 3 months old. Not enrolled were patients with uncontrolled infection, other autoimmune disease, pregnancy or lactation. A few counts support this clonotype. The target antigen is unknown. Regarding the study as a whole: The model forecast ophthalmopathy, anticipating it by a median roughly 6.3 months before onset. Using 13 V-J features, a model discriminated ophthalmopathy from stable hyperthyroidism.

TCR beta CDR3 regions were amplified from RNA transcripts. HTBI primers were employed in a first-round RT-PCR of the TCR CDR3. TCRdb re-called the multiplex PCR reads through MiXCR, storing one row per CDR3 protein. The sample gives roughly 350,000 distinct CDR3 sequences, roughly 15% of which show up once; roughly 21% is in the top ten. The TCR originated in a woman younger than 45 with Graves' ophthalmopathy. Material: blood. The rearrangement uses TRBV5-6 and TRBJ1-1; unclear D gene. The CDR3 protein is CASSPERDTEAFF. The CDR3 bases are TGTGCCAGCAGCCCGGAAAGAGACACTGAAGCTTTCTTT.